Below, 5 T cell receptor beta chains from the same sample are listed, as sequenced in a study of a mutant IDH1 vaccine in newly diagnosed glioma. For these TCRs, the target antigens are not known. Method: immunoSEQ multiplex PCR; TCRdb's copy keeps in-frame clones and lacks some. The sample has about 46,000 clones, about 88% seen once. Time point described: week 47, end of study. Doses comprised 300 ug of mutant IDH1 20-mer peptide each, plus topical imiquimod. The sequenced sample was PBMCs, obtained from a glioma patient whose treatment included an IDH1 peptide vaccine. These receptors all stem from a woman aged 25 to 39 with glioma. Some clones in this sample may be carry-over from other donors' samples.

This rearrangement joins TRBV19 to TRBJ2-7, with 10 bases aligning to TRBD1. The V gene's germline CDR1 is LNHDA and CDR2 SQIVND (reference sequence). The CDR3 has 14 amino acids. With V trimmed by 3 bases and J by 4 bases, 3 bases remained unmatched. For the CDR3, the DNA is TGTGCCAGTAGTATTCAGGGACAGGGGTACGAGCAGTACTTC. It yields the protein CASSIQGQGYEQYF.

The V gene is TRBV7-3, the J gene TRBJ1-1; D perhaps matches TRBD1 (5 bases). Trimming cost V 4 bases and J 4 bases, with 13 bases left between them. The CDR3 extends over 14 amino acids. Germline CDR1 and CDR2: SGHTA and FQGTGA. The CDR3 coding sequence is TGTGCCAGCAGCTCCCAACCCCAGGGCACTGAAGCTTTCTTT. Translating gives CASSSQPQGTEAFF. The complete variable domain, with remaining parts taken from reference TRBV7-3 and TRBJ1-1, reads GAGVSQTPSNKVTEKGKYVELRCDPISGHTALYWYRQSLGQGPEFLIYFQGTGAADDSGLPNDRFFAVRPEGSVSTLKIQRTERGDSAVYLCASSSQPQGTEAFFGQGTRLTVV.

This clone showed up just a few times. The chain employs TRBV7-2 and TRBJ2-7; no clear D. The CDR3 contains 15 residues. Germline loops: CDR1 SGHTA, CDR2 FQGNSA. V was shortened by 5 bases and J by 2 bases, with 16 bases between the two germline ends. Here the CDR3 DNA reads TGTGCCAGCAGCCCACCCTTGGGCTACGCCTACGAGCAGTACTTC. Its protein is CASSPPLGYAYEQYF.

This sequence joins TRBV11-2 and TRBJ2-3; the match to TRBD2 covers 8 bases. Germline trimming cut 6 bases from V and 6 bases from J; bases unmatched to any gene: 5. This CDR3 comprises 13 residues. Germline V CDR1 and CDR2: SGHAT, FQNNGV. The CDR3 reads CASRGSGIDTQYF. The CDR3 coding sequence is TGTGCCAGCAGGGGTAGCGGGATTGATACGCAGTATTTT.

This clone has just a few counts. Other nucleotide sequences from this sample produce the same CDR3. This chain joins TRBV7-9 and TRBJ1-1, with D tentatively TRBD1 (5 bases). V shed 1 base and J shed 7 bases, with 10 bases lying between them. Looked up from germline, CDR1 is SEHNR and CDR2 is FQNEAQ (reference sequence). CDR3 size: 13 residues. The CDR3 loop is CASSLVAGSEAFF. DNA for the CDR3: TGTGCCAGCAGCTTAGTGGCAGGGAGTGAAGCTTTCTTT.